This is a list of T cell receptor beta chains from one sample in a study of T-cell memory formation after mild COVID-19. One entry per CDR3 protein, called by TCRdb with MiXCR from the 5' RACE reads. The sample lists 150,000 to 200,000 distinct CDR3 sequences; about a sixth were seen once. Input material: PBMCs or a T cell subset sorted from them (not recorded which). All receptors derive from an adult woman who had mild COVID-19 (a few samples of this study predate the infection). Cell type and time point are not known. The CDR3 runs from the conserved cysteine through the conserved F or W. The D gene is left open where the match is weak. Rows give clone size only sometimes, using once, few, many, or a class for an expanded clone.

TRBV10-3	TRBJ2-5	-	-	TGTGCCATCAGTGACAGCCAGCAAGAGACCCAGTACTTC	CAISDSQQETQYF
TRBV5-1	TRBJ2-7	few	TRBD1	TGCGCCAGCAGCTTGGCAGGGGGCGCGTCCTACGAGCAGTACTTC	CASSLAGGASYEQYF
TRBV20-1	TRBJ2-1	few	TRBD1	TGCAGTGCTAGAAGTACCAGGGGGCCTGAGCAGTTCTTC	CSARSTRGPEQFF
TRBV20-1	TRBJ2-2	-	-	TGCAGTGCTAGTCGGCAAGCGAACACCGGGGAGCTGTTTTTT	CSASRQANTGELFF
TRBV20-1	TRBJ2-7	-	-	TGCAGTGCTGGCAGACAGGCCCACGAGCAGTACTTC	CSAGRQAHEQYF
TRBV7-2	TRBJ1-1	-	-	TGTGCCAGCAGCTACCGGGGGTTCACTGAAGCTTTCTTT	CASSYRGFTEAFF
TRBV7-2	TRBJ2-1	-	TRBD2	TGTGCCAGCAGCTTAGGGGGGACTACCTACAATGAGCAGTTCTTC	CASSLGGTTYNEQFF
TRBV18	TRBJ2-3	many	-	TGTGCCAGCTCCACCCAAACCGGTACGCAGTATTTT	CASSTQTGTQYF
TRBV7-8	TRBJ2-1	-	TRBD2	TGTGCCAGCGGGAGGGCAGGGATCAATGAGCAGTTCTTC	CASGRAGINEQFF
TRBV24-1	TRBJ2-1	few	TRBD1	TGTGCCACCAGTGTGGACAGGGGGAGTTCCTACAATGAGCAGTTCTTC	CATSVDRGSSYNEQFF
TRBV29-1	TRBJ2-7	few	TRBD1	TGCAGCGTTGAAGACAGGACAGGGGGCGACGAGCAGTACTTC	CSVEDRTGGDEQYF
TRBV7-8	TRBJ1-1	few	TRBD1	TGTGCCAGCAGCCCAGACAGGGTGATGAACACTGAAGCTTTCTTT	CASSPDRVMNTEAFF
TRBV12-3/TRBV12-4	TRBJ2-3	-	-	TGTGCCAGCCTCCCCGACAGCGCCACAGATACGCAGTATTTT	CASLPDSATDTQYF
TRBV6-5	TRBJ1-1	few	-	TGTGCCAGCAGTTACAAGGGGCAGGGGACTGAAGCTTTCTTT	CASSYKGQGTEAFF
TRBV9	TRBJ1-2	few	-	TGTGCCAGCAGCGTAGGGACAAACTATGGCTACACCTTC	CASSVGTNYGYTF
TRBV12-3/TRBV12-4	TRBJ2-3	-	-	TGTGCCGCATCTAGCACAGATACGCAGTATTTT	CAASSTDTQYF
TRBV4-3	TRBJ2-7	-	-	TGCGCCAGCAGCCAAGAACTTATAGGGGGCGAGCAGTACTTC	CASSQELIGGEQYF
TRBV20-1	TRBJ1-6	-	TRBD1	TGCAGTGCTAGAGACCTTTCACAGGGGACGGGCAATTCACCCCTCCACTTT	CSARDLSQGTGNSPLHF
TRBV12-3/TRBV12-4	TRBJ2-7	few	-	TGTGCCAGCAGTCCCTCCGGGACCTCCGGGCACGAGCAGTACTTC	CASSPSGTSGHEQYF
TRBV20-1	TRBJ1-1	-	TRBD1	TGCAGTGCCAGCCGCCGGGACAGGGCGTCCGGGCACACTGAAGCTTTCTTT	CSASRRDRASGHTEAFF
TRBV5-1	TRBJ1-1	-	-	TGCGCCAGCAGACCGGGATCGAACACTGAAGCTTTCTTT	CASRPGSNTEAFF
TRBV5-1	TRBJ1-2	-	-	TGCGCCAGCAGCTTGGGTGGACAGAGCCTTGTTGGCTACACCTTC	CASSLGGQSLVGYTF
TRBV7-8	TRBJ1-2	-	TRBD1	TGTGCCAGCAGCCGGGACAGGACGTTATATGGCTACACCTTC	CASSRDRTLYGYTF
TRBV3-1	TRBJ2-7	-	-	TGTGCCAGCAGCCAAGTGGAAGGGGGCGAGCAGTACTTC	CASSQVEGGEQYF
TRBV20-1	TRBJ2-1	few	-	TGCAGTGCTAGAGACGGACTCATAGGGAACAATGAGCAGTTCTTC	CSARDGLIGNNEQFF
TRBV6-5	TRBJ1-1	few	TRBD1	TGTGCCAGCAGTCCCCGGACAGGGAGAAACACTGAAGCTTTCTTT	CASSPRTGRNTEAFF
TRBV12-3/TRBV12-4	TRBJ2-5	few	TRBD2	TGTGCCAGCAGTTTAAGGTCGGGAGGAGAGACCCAGTACTTC	CASSLRSGGETQYF
TRBV7-3	TRBJ2-1	few	TRBD1	TGTGCCAGCAGCTTACTAGGGGGCCAGATTGGATCCTACAATGAGCAGTTCTTC	CASSLLGGQIGSYNEQFF
TRBV4-3	TRBJ2-3	few	-	TGCGCCAGCAGCCAAACCCAGGGGCGAGGCACAGATACGCAGTATTTT	CASSQTQGRGTDTQYF
TRBV7-6	TRBJ2-7	many	TRBD1	TGTGCCAGCAGCTTCGGGACAGCCTACGAGCAGTACTTC	CASSFGTAYEQYF
TRBV5-5	TRBJ2-7	-	-	TGTGCCAGCAGCTTGGGGGCGGGACTGTCCTACGAGCAGTACTTC	CASSLGAGLSYEQYF
TRBV7-6	TRBJ2-1	-	-	TGTGCCAGCTTACGGGATGAGCAGTTCTTC	CASLRDEQFF
TRBV15	TRBJ2-2	few	TRBD2	TGTGCCACCAGCCGCGGGGGGCCCGGGGAGCTGTTTTTT	CATSRGGPGELFF
TRBV5-1	TRBJ2-2	-	-	TGCGCCAGCAGCTTGGAATTGTCGGAGAGACTGTTTTTT	CASSLELSERLFF
TRBV20-1	TRBJ2-7	-	TRBD2	TGCAGTGCTAAAGATAGCGGGGGCCTTCACCGAGGGTACTTC	CSAKDSGGLHRGYF
TRBV30	TRBJ1-1	few	-	TGTGCCTGGAGTGTAGAAGGGTCTACTGAAGCTTTCTTT	CAWSVEGSTEAFF
TRBV6-6	TRBJ2-3	-	TRBD2	TGTGCCAGCAGTCCCCTAGCGGGAGCCGATACGCAGTATTTT	CASSPLAGADTQYF
TRBV6-5	TRBJ2-7	-	TRBD2	TGTGCCACCGCGGGGGGCGCCTCCTACGAGCAGTACTTC	CATAGGASYEQYF
TRBV7-6	TRBJ2-3	-	-	TGTGCCAGCAGCTTAGGGAGGGGGGCGACAGATACGCAGTATTTT	CASSLGRGATDTQYF
TRBV12-3/TRBV12-4	TRBJ2-3	-	TRBD2	TGTGCCAGCAGTAAACTAGCGGTGAGCACAGATACGCAGTATTTT	CASSKLAVSTDTQYF
TRBV20-1	TRBJ2-3	many	TRBD2	TGCAGTGCTAGAGATCGGGTAGCGGGAGGGCCGGGCTCGGGGGGTACGCAGTATTTT	CSARDRVAGGPGSGGTQYF
TRBV18	TRBJ1-1	-	TRBD1	TGTGCCAGCTCACCAAATACGAGGGGGCGTAGGTACACTGAAGCTTTCTTT	CASSPNTRGRRYTEAFF